Listed below are T cell receptor beta chains from one sample, sequenced in a study of shared clonotypes between healthy human individuals. TCRdb keeps only in-frame clones here, not all; method: immunoSEQ multiplex PCR. The data show 1.5 million to 2.5 million clones, about 95% seen once. Source material: naive CD8+ T cells sorted from blood. Every receptor here comes from a man younger than 30 in good health. CDR3s include the opening cysteine and the closing phenylalanine or tryptophan. Fields, in order: CDR3 protein, CDR3 DNA, clone size, D gene, V gene, J gene. The D gene is left open where the match is weak. A clone size is listed for some rows: how often the clone was seen (once, few, many), or a class if it is expanded.

CDR3aa: CASSVTGLGSPLHF; CDR3nt: TGTGCCAGCAGTGTGACAGGGTTAGGCTCACCCCTCCACTTT; abundance: .; d_gene: TRBD1; v_gene: TRBV28; j_gene: TRBJ1-6
CDR3aa: CASSYSAGGDTQYF; CDR3nt: TGTGCCAGCAGTTATTCTGCGGGAGGCGATACGCAGTATTTT; abundance: .; d_gene: TRBD2; v_gene: TRBV6-5; j_gene: TRBJ2-3
CDR3aa: CASSYDRDYGYTF; CDR3nt: TGTGCCAGCAGCTACGACAGGGACTATGGCTACACCTTC; abundance: .; d_gene: TRBD1; v_gene: TRBV7-8; j_gene: TRBJ1-2
CDR3aa: CASSLGGIGYEQYF; CDR3nt: TGTGCCAGCAGTTTAGGGGGGATTGGCTACGAGCAGTACTTC; abundance: .; d_gene: .; v_gene: TRBV27; j_gene: TRBJ2-7
CDR3aa: CASSVRDSPFEQYF; CDR3nt: TGTGCCAGCAGTGTCCGGGACAGCCCGTTTGAGCAGTACTTC; abundance: .; d_gene: TRBD1; v_gene: TRBV6-1; j_gene: TRBJ2-7
CDR3aa: CASSPDSPYNEQFF; CDR3nt: TGTGCCAGCAGTCCAGACAGTCCTTACAATGAGCAGTTCTTC; abundance: .; d_gene: .; v_gene: TRBV6-6; j_gene: TRBJ2-1
CDR3aa: CASSPTGVLNEQYF; CDR3nt: TGTGCCAGCAGCCCAACAGGGGTCCTGAACGAGCAGTACTTC; abundance: .; d_gene: TRBD1; v_gene: TRBV5-8; j_gene: TRBJ2-7
CDR3aa: CASSLAGGVGFEAFF; CDR3nt: TGTGCCAGCAGCTTGGCCGGAGGGGTCGGATTTGAAGCTTTCTTT; abundance: .; d_gene: .; v_gene: TRBV5-6; j_gene: TRBJ1-1
CDR3aa: CASSPTGANSPLHF; CDR3nt: TGTGCCAGCAGTCCCACAGGGGCTAATTCACCCCTCCACTTT; abundance: .; d_gene: TRBD1; v_gene: TRBV27; j_gene: TRBJ1-6
CDR3aa: CASSLGTVSYNEQFF; CDR3nt: TGTGCCAGCAGCTTAGGGACAGTTTCCTACAATGAGCAGTTCTTC; abundance: .; d_gene: .; v_gene: TRBV7-2; j_gene: TRBJ2-1
CDR3aa: CASSIGTGKDYYGYTF; CDR3nt: TGTGCCAGTAGTATCGGGACAGGGAAGGATTACTATGGCTACACCTTC; abundance: .; d_gene: TRBD1; v_gene: TRBV19; j_gene: TRBJ1-2
CDR3aa: CASSLTGTLNEKLFF; CDR3nt: TGTGCCAGCAGCTTGACCGGGACACTTAATGAAAAACTGTTTTTT; abundance: .; d_gene: .; v_gene: TRBV11-2; j_gene: TRBJ1-4
CDR3aa: CASSLDRQETQYF; CDR3nt: TGTGCCAGCAGCTTAGACCGCCAAGAGACCCAGTACTTC; abundance: .; d_gene: .; v_gene: TRBV13; j_gene: TRBJ2-5
CDR3aa: CASSSRLAGGWSYNEQFF; CDR3nt: TGTGCCAGCAGCTCCCGGCTAGCGGGAGGGTGGTCCTACAATGAGCAGTTCTTC; abundance: .; d_gene: TRBD2; v_gene: TRBV7-9; j_gene: TRBJ2-1
CDR3aa: CASSQDLRLAGENDEQFF; CDR3nt: TGCGCCAGCAGCCAAGATCTTCGACTAGCGGGAGAGAACGATGAGCAGTTCTTC; abundance: .; d_gene: TRBD2; v_gene: TRBV4-3; j_gene: TRBJ2-1
CDR3aa: CASSLHPGGNTEAFF; CDR3nt: TGCGCCAGCAGCTTGCACCCAGGGGGGAACACTGAAGCTTTCTTT; abundance: .; d_gene: TRBD1; v_gene: TRBV5-1; j_gene: TRBJ1-1
CDR3aa: CASSQDVAADYITGELFF; CDR3nt: TGCGCCAGCAGCCAAGATGTTGCGGCGGACTACATTACCGGGGAGCTGTTTTTT; abundance: .; d_gene: .; v_gene: TRBV4-3; j_gene: TRBJ2-2
CDR3aa: CASSLVAGVSYNEQFF; CDR3nt: TGTGCCAGCAGTTTGGTAGCGGGGGTTTCCTACAATGAGCAGTTCTTC; abundance: .; d_gene: TRBD2; v_gene: TRBV27; j_gene: TRBJ2-1
CDR3aa: CASSGDQETQYF; CDR3nt: TGTGCCAGCAGCGGAGACCAAGAGACCCAGTACTTC; abundance: .; d_gene: .; v_gene: TRBV11-3; j_gene: TRBJ2-5
CDR3aa: CTSSQDKLALPHNEQFF; CDR3nt: TGCACCAGCAGCCAAGATAAGCTAGCGCTACCTCACAATGAGCAGTTCTTC; abundance: once; d_gene: .; v_gene: TRBV1; j_gene: TRBJ2-1
CDR3aa: CASTFAGGDNEQFF; CDR3nt: TGTGCCAGCACCTTCGCAGGAGGGGACAATGAGCAGTTCTTC; abundance: .; d_gene: .; v_gene: TRBV5-4; j_gene: TRBJ2-1
CDR3aa: CASSQGEGVVFF; CDR3nt: TGCGCCAGCAGCCAAGGGGAGGGAGTGGTGTTTTTT; abundance: .; d_gene: TRBD2; v_gene: TRBV4-3; j_gene: TRBJ2-2
CDR3aa: CATGASGSLETQYF; CDR3nt: TGTGCCACCGGCGCTAGCGGGAGTTTGGAGACCCAGTACTTC; abundance: .; d_gene: TRBD2; v_gene: TRBV10-3; j_gene: TRBJ2-5
CDR3aa: CASSSLGQEQYF; CDR3nt: TGTGCCAGCAGCTCGCTAGGCCAGGAGCAGTACTTC; abundance: .; d_gene: .; v_gene: TRBV7-9; j_gene: TRBJ2-7
CDR3aa: CASSFGQTYEQYF; CDR3nt: TGTGCCAGCAGCTTTGGGCAGACCTACGAGCAGTACTTC; abundance: .; d_gene: .; v_gene: TRBV11-2; j_gene: TRBJ2-7
CDR3aa: CASSFSGSGELFF; CDR3nt: TGTGCCAGCAGCTTTAGCGGATCAGGGGAGCTGTTTTTT; abundance: once; d_gene: .; v_gene: TRBV7-9; j_gene: TRBJ2-2
CDR3aa: CASSDRATNYGYTF; CDR3nt: TGTGCCAGCAGTGACAGGGCCACTAACTATGGCTACACCTTC; abundance: .; d_gene: .; v_gene: TRBV6-4; j_gene: TRBJ1-2
CDR3aa: CASSRDIERDEQYF; CDR3nt: TGCGCCAGCAGCCGAGACATCGAGAGGGACGAGCAGTACTTC; abundance: .; d_gene: .; v_gene: TRBV4-1; j_gene: TRBJ2-7
CDR3aa: CASSLDLGARETQYF; CDR3nt: TGCGCCAGCAGCTTGGACCTGGGGGCCAGGGAGACCCAGTACTTC; abundance: .; d_gene: .; v_gene: TRBV5-1; j_gene: TRBJ2-5
CDR3aa: CASSLVTSVGETQYF; CDR3nt: TGTGCCAGCAGTTTAGTCACTAGCGTTGGGGAGACCCAGTACTTC; abundance: .; d_gene: TRBD2; v_gene: TRBV27; j_gene: TRBJ2-5
CDR3aa: CASSSGSGKKIYEQYF; CDR3nt: TGTGCCAGCAGCTCCGGTAGCGGGAAAAAGATCTACGAGCAGTACTTC; abundance: .; d_gene: TRBD2; v_gene: TRBV5-4; j_gene: TRBJ2-7
CDR3aa: CASSKLAGSTDTQYF; CDR3nt: TGTGCCAGCAGCAAACTAGCGGGGAGCACAGATACGCAGTATTTT; abundance: .; d_gene: TRBD2; v_gene: TRBV7-9; j_gene: TRBJ2-3
CDR3aa: CASSYSGLDYQETQYF; CDR3nt: TGTGCCAGCAGTTACTCTGGACTAGATTACCAAGAGACCCAGTACTTC; abundance: .; d_gene: TRBD2; v_gene: TRBV6-5; j_gene: TRBJ2-5
CDR3aa: CASSSPQETGELFF; CDR3nt: TGCGCCAGCAGCTCTCCACAGGAAACCGGGGAGCTGTTTTTT; abundance: .; d_gene: .; v_gene: TRBV5-1; j_gene: TRBJ2-2
CDR3aa: CASSHPLATYEQYF; CDR3nt: TGTGCCAGCAGCCACCCACTAGCGACCTACGAGCAGTACTTC; abundance: .; d_gene: TRBD2; v_gene: TRBV14; j_gene: TRBJ2-7
CDR3aa: CASRTGLQVRETQYF; CDR3nt: TGTGCCAGCAGAACGGGACTACAGGTCCGGGAGACCCAGTACTTC; abundance: .; d_gene: TRBD2; v_gene: TRBV6-5; j_gene: TRBJ2-5
CDR3aa: CASSPLGSGGADTQYF; CDR3nt: TGTGCCAGCAGCCCCCTCGGCAGCGGGGGGGCAGATACGCAGTATTTT; abundance: .; d_gene: TRBD2; v_gene: TRBV7-8; j_gene: TRBJ2-3
CDR3aa: CAWSADSGANVLTF; CDR3nt: TGTGCCTGGAGTGCTGACTCTGGGGCCAACGTCCTGACTTTC; abundance: .; d_gene: .; v_gene: TRBV30; j_gene: TRBJ2-6
CDR3aa: CASSVQEAGAYEQYF; CDR3nt: TGTGCCAGTAGTGTCCAGGAAGCGGGAGCCTACGAGCAGTACTTC; abundance: .; d_gene: TRBD2; v_gene: TRBV19; j_gene: TRBJ2-7
CDR3aa: CASSLDLTSVKTGELFF; CDR3nt: TGTGCCAGCAGCTTAGATCTGACTAGCGTGAAAACCGGGGAGCTGTTTTTT; abundance: .; d_gene: TRBD2; v_gene: TRBV11-2; j_gene: TRBJ2-2
CDR3aa: CASSDEGERNQPQHF; CDR3nt: TGTGCCAGCAGTGATGAGGGGGAAAGGAATCAGCCCCAGCATTTT; abundance: .; d_gene: .; v_gene: TRBV2; j_gene: TRBJ1-5